Following are 5 T cell receptor beta chains from one sample sequenced in a study of T cell responses to AZD1222 COVID-19 vaccine. Clones were read by immunoSEQ multiplex PCR, and TCRdb kept only the in-frame ones, dropping some. The data contain 90,000 to 120,000 clones, around 93% of them singletons. The specimen comprised peripheral blood, sampled 28 days after the second AZD1222 dose. All receptors come from an adult who received the AZD1222 COVID-19 vaccine.

The V call is TRBV7-9, the J call TRBJ1-1; D is unclear. The V end lost 6 bases, the J end lost 4 bases, and 12 bases lay between the germline ends. The germline CDR1 and CDR2 sequences are SEHNR and FQNEAQ (reference sequence). The length of the CDR3 is 13 residues. CDR3 coding DNA: TGTGCCAGCAGTACCCGGGTCCCCACTGAAGCTTTCTTT. This encodes CASSTRVPTEAFF.

This clone was counted between two and nine times. The chain links TRBV27 to TRBJ1-1, with D perhaps matching TRBD1 (6 bases). The CDR3 has 19 amino acids. The V gene's germline CDR1 is MNHEY and CDR2 SMNVEV (reference sequence). The V gene lost 5 bases and the J gene lost 1 base, with 26 bases spanning the gap. CDR3: CASSPKLRGGAGWNTEAFF. CDR3 sequence (DNA): TGTGCCAGCAGTCCGAAACTGAGAGGGGGAGCGGGATGGAACACTGAAGCTTTCTTT.

The chain links TRBV28 to TRBJ2-1; 9 positions match TRBD1. The CDR3 loop spans 16 amino acids. Germline CDR1 and CDR2: MDHEN and SYDVKM. Trimming cost V 5 bases and J 0 bases; bases outside gene matches: 5. The CDR3 DNA reads TGTGCCAGCAGTCAGCCGGGACAGGGCTCCTACAATGAGCAGTTCTTC. It codes for CASSQPGQGSYNEQFF.

J is TRBJ1-6 and V is TRBV6-4; TRBD1 aligns across 8 bases. J gave up 7 bases and V 5 bases, and 4 bases lay outside the gene matches. The germline gives CDR1 MRHNA, CDR2 SNTAGT. There are 14 residues in the CDR3. Written as DNA, the CDR3 is TGTGCCAGCAGTCCGGACAGGGACAATTCACCCCTCCACTTT. Translating it yields CASSPDRDNSPLHF.

The chain combines TRBV28 with TRBJ2-5, with 7 bases that match TRBD1. Unmatched junction bases numbered 9, after V lost 4 bases and J lost 4 bases. Germline CDR1 is MDHEN and CDR2 is SYDVKM. The CDR3 sequence is 15 residues long. CDR3 in amino acids: CASSSGTVLLETQYF. CDR3 in DNA: TGTGCCAGCAGTTCCGGGACAGTCCTATTAGAGACCCAGTACTTC.